This T cell receptor (beta chain) is from a study of blood T cells in healthy people across ages. Study-wide results and limits: Comparison with aged donors showed that long-lived donors had more naive CD4+ cells and higher diversity. Significant beta diversity loss was already apparent by age roughly 44, declining roughly linearly.

This clonotype was seen a handful of times. Its antigen is as yet unknown. The authors ran a second PCR of about 7 to 11 cycles using a sample-barcoded 5' primer and a J-beta primer mix. TCRdb used MiXCR to reprocess the 5' RACE reads, holding one entry per CDR3 protein. This table has 1.5 million to 2 million distinct CDR3 sequences, 28% appearing once. The germline V gene encodes CDR1 MNHEY and CDR2 SVGAGI. The trim removed 0 bases at V and 3 bases at J, leaving 4 bases unmatched. The CDR3 runs 16 residues. Material for sequencing was blood. This clonotype was obtained from a woman aged 25-40 years in good health. The rearrangement links TRBV6-5 to TRBJ1-5, with TRBD1 identical over 8 bases. CDR3 protein: CASSYSRQGLNQPQHF. CDR3 DNA sequence: TGTGCCAGCAGTTACTCGAGACAGGGGCTCAATCAGCCCCAGCATTTT.